The T cell receptor (beta chain) under discussion was sequenced for a study of blood T cell repertoires in COVID-19. For the study at large: Samples came from the United States, Italy and Spain, spanning acute and convalescent COVID-19. PBMCs, B-cell-depleted T cells, or T cells provided the cDNA or gDNA that made up the material.

Source study methods: For nucleated cells, counts were estimated from reference gene primer amplification. Libraries were prepared by immunoSEQ multiplex PCR; TCRdb keeps only in-frame clonotypes and omits some of them. The DNA was the basis for D and trimming; V, J and clone size are from that table. The sample contains about 73,000 clones, 82% of which appear only once. The CDR3 covers 16 residues. V was pared by 0 bases and J by 3 bases, with 15 bases between. Germline V gene lookup returns CDR1 MGHRA and CDR2 YSYEKL. The chain has TRBV4-1 and TRBJ2-7; D not resolved. The receptor comes from a woman in her fifties or sixties with acute or convalescent COVID-19. Sequencing input: peripheral blood. The CDR3, as DNA: TGCGCCAGCAGCCAAGAAATGGGCAGAGCCCACTACGAGCAGTACTTC. Translation gives CASSQEMGRAHYEQYF.